These 25 T cell receptor beta chains were sequenced from one sample in a study of shared T cell receptors in the human thymus. Measured with immunoSEQ multiplex PCR; TCRdb has only the in-frame clones, and not every one. The sample has 450,000 to 650,000 clones, around 82% seen once. The sample was also reused in another study, on human thymus T cells.

Sequences were obtained from thymocytes. The receptor source for this set is a boy younger than two with a congenital heart defect.

The rearrangement joins TRBV10-2 to TRBJ1-5; D possibly corresponds to TRBD1 (5 bases). Germline V gives CDR1 WSHSY, CDR2 SAAADI. This CDR3 has 14 residues. Trimming removed 7 bases from V and 3 bases from J, with 13 bases in between. CDR3 in amino acids: CASTSEGLNQPQHF. The CDR3, as DNA: TGCGCCAGCACCTCGGAGGGGCTCAATCAGCCCCAGCATTTT.

The V gene is TRBV5-1, the J gene TRBJ2-2; 8 bases match TRBD2. Looked up from germline, CDR1 is SGHRS and CDR2 is YFSETQ. This CDR3 has 18 amino acids. V trimming: 3 bases; J trimming: 2 bases; junction bases outside the gene matches: 12. CDR3 in DNA: TGCGCCAGCAGCTCAAACGTAGCGGGATGGACCAACACCGGGGAGCTGTTTTTT. This codes for CASSSNVAGWTNTGELFF.

The V call is TRBV4-2, the J call TRBJ2-1, with a weak D call TRBD2 (6 bases). Trimming stripped 0 bases from V and 4 bases from J, with 16 bases between. There are 17 residues in the CDR3. Per germline, CDR1 LGHNA and CDR2 YNFKEQ. The CDR3 bases are TGTGCCAGCAGCCAAGATCCCCCGGGGGTCCTTTACAATGAGCAGTTCTTC. This codes for CASSQDPPGVLYNEQFF.

The V and J genes are TRBV12-5 and TRBJ2-1, with TRBD2 as a possible D gene (6 bases). The CDR3 covers 14 residues. Trimming pared 7 bases from V and 5 bases from J, leaving 15 bases between. Germline CDR1 is LGHNT and CDR2 is FRNRAP. CDR3 coding DNA: TGTGCTAGTGCCCAAGGGCGGGAACACAATGAGCAGTTCTTC. Its translation is CASAQGREHNEQFF.

The gene calls are TRBV5-5 and TRBJ2-2; the match to TRBD1 covers 7 bases. The germline CDR1 and CDR2 sequences are SGHKS and YYEKEE (reference sequence). CDR3 size: 15 residues. The ends lost 4 bases at V and 1 base at J; junction bases unmatched: 4. The CDR3 DNA is TGTGCCAGCAGCCCCGGGACAGTGAACACCGGGGAGCTGTTTTTT. It is translated as CASSPGTVNTGELFF.

This sequence joins TRBV29-1 and TRBJ2-1; 7 nucleotides agree with TRBD2. This CDR3 has 15 amino acids. Germline lookup yields CDR1 SQVTM and CDR2 ANQGSEA. Trimming removed 8 bases from V and 0 bases from J; junction bases left unmatched: 10. The CDR3 DNA is TGCAGCCTGCGGGGAGGCGGGAGCTCCTACAATGAGCAGTTCTTC. Translating it yields CSLRGGGSSYNEQFF.

The V and J genes are TRBV19 and TRBJ2-7; TRBD2 might be the D (5 bases). The CDR3 has 15 amino acids. The germline V and J ends were trimmed by 5 bases and 2 bases, with 16 bases remaining between them. Germline-derived CDR1 and CDR2 are LNHDA and SQIVND (reference sequence). For the CDR3, the DNA is TGTGCCAGTAGTCTTAGTGGCGGGCCCCCCTACGAGCAGTACTTC. It codes for CASSLSGGPPYEQYF.

This chain connects TRBV30 to TRBJ2-5; TRBD2 matches 13 bases. J lost 2 bases, V lost 7 bases, and 7 bases had no gene match. The CDR3 spans 15 residues. The germline gives CDR1 GTSNPN, CDR2 SVGIG (reference sequence). This CDR3 reads CAYSPGLAGQETQYF. CDR3 bases: TGTGCCTATTCCCCGGGACTAGCGGGGCAAGAGACCCAGTACTTC.

V is TRBV30 and J is TRBJ2-7, with 8 bases aligning to TRBD1. V lost 3 bases and J lost 0; bases outside the gene matches: 16. CDR1 GTSNPN and CDR2 SVGIG come from the germline V gene (reference sequence). This CDR3 region has 18 residues. The CDR3 DNA sequence: TGTGCCTGGAGGCCCGTTCCAGGGGGCAGTCTTTACTCCTACGAGCAGTACTTC. Translating gives CAWRPVPGGSLYSYEQYF.

This chain uses TRBV25-1 with TRBJ1-5; TRBD1 might be the D (6 bases). Germline V gene lookup returns CDR1 MGHDK and CDR2 SYGVNS. The CDR3 has 13 amino acids. The V and J ends lost 5 bases and 7 bases respectively, with 12 bases between them. The DNA of the CDR3 is TGTGCCAGCAGTTCAGGGGTCGGACAGCCCCAGCATTTT. This encodes CASSSGVGQPQHF.

This clone was found a few times. This chain connects TRBV28 to TRBJ1-5; TRBD1 agrees at 9 bases. The length of the CDR3 is 20 residues. The germline V gene has CDR1 MDHEN and CDR2 SYDVKM. Unmatched junction bases numbered 17, after V lost 3 bases and J lost 2 bases. In DNA, the CDR3 is TGTGCCAGCAGTTTCCCTCCCGGGACAGGGAAACGGTATGGCAATCAGCCCCAGCATTTT. It encodes CASSFPPGTGKRYGNQPQHF. Supplemented by reference TRBV28 and TRBJ1-5, the full variable domain reads DVKVTQSSRYLVKRTGEKVFLECVQDMDHENMFWYRQDPGLGLRLIYFSYDVKMKEKGDIPEGYSVSREKKERFSLILESASTNQTSMYLCASSFPPGTGKRYGNQPQHFGDGTRLSIL.

The chain employs TRBV4-1 and TRBJ2-3; TRBD1 is a possible D gene (5 bases). CDR1 is MGHRA and CDR2 is YSYEKL in the germline V gene. The CDR3 is 16 residues long. V lost 0 bases, J lost 3 bases, and 13 bases lay in between. The CDR3 region is CASSQDTTHRTDTQYF. The CDR3 nucleotides are TGCGCCAGCAGCCAAGATACCACCCACAGGACAGATACGCAGTATTTT.

This chain links TRBV11-2 with TRBJ2-3, with 8 bases aligning to TRBD1. From germline, CDR1 is SGHAT and CDR2 FQNNGV. The junction had 6 bases not matched to a gene; V was cut back by 4 bases and J by 9 bases. The CDR3 length is 13 residues. The DNA for the CDR3 is TGTGCCAGCAGCTGGACAGGGTGGGAAACGCAGTATTTT. Its protein is CASSWTGWETQYF.

The rearrangement uses TRBV13 and TRBJ2-7, with D perhaps TRBD2 (5 bases). The V end was cut by 5 bases, the J end by 3 bases, with 11 bases between. This CDR3 has 13 amino acids. Germline V gene data show CDR1 as PRHDT and CDR2 as FYEKMQ (reference sequence). In DNA, the CDR3 is TGTGCCAGCAGCCTTCGACGGGACTACGAGCAGTACTTC. Its translation: CASSLRRDYEQYF.

This rearrangement joins TRBV6-6 to TRBJ1-4; maybe TRBD1 (5 bases). V was clipped by 11 bases and J by 7 bases, with 11 bases between them. This CDR3 has 11 amino acids. Germline loops: CDR1 MNHNY, CDR2 SVGAGI (reference sequence). The CDR3 region is CAGGRGEKLFF. The CDR3 DNA reads as TGTGCCGGAGGGAGGGGTGAAAAACTGTTTTTT.

The rearrangement uses TRBV7-3 and TRBJ2-1, with 8 nucleotides matching TRBD2. V lost 5 bases to trimming and J lost 8 bases; unmatched junction nucleotides: 11. Germline V gene data show CDR1 as SGHTA and CDR2 as FQGTGA. This CDR3 comprises 15 residues. Here the CDR3 DNA reads TGTGCCAGCAGCCCCCAGGGCGGGAGGCCGCATGAGCAGTTCTTC. This encodes CASSPQGGRPHEQFF. Combining the CDR3 with reference TRBV7-3 and TRBJ2-1 gives the whole variable domain GAGVSQTPSNKVTEKGKYVELRCDPISGHTALYWYRQSLGQGPEFLIYFQGTGAADDSGLPNDRFFAVRPEGSVSTLKIQRTERGDSAVYLCASSPQGGRPHEQFFGPGTRLTVL.

The chain carries TRBV2 and TRBJ2-3; D remains ambiguous. The V end was cut by 6 bases, the J end by 0 bases, with 16 bases between. CDR3 length equals 16 residues. CDR1 and CDR2 from the germline V gene are SNHLY and FYNNEI. The CDR3 spells CASRDPYRASTDTQYF. The CDR3 DNA reads as TGTGCCAGCAGGGATCCATACAGAGCTAGCACAGATACGCAGTATTTT. Full variable domain (missing parts from reference TRBV2 and TRBJ2-3): EPEVTQTPSHQVTQMGQEVILRCVPISNHLYFYWYRQILGQKVEFLVSFYNNEISEKSEIFDDQFSVERPDGSNFTLKIRSTKLEDSAMYFCASRDPYRASTDTQYFGPGTRLTVL.

This rearrangement joins TRBV21-1 to TRBJ1-3; the listed D gene, TRBD1, was not tested against the DNA. TRBV21-1 is a recognized pseudogene. There are 14 residues in the CDR3. In nucleotides, the CDR3 is TGTGCCAGCAGCAACGAACAGACTGGAAACACCATATATTTT. Translation: CASSNEQTGNTIYF.

The chain couples TRBV4-1 to TRBJ1-1; D possibly corresponds to TRBD1 (5 bases). This CDR3 contains 13 residues. The V and J ends lost 3 bases and 6 bases respectively, with 11 bases between them. Germline V gene data show CDR1 as MGHRA and CDR2 as YSYEKL. CDR3 in DNA: TGCGCCAGCAGCCACACCGGGGGTTCTGAAGCTTTCTTT. Its translation: CASSHTGGSEAFF.

The chain recombines TRBV6-5 with TRBJ2-1; D might be TRBD2 (6 bases). Germline assignment: CDR1 MNHEY and CDR2 SVGAGI. The CDR3 contains 15 residues. Trimming pared 7 bases from V and 7 bases from J, leaving 20 bases between. This chain's CDR3 is CASTPRAGWYNEQFF. In nucleotides, the CDR3 is TGTGCCAGCACCCCACGGGCGGGATGGTATAATGAGCAGTTCTTC.

This clone appeared a few times. This sequence joins TRBV28 and TRBJ2-7; 14 positions agree with TRBD2. Germline V gives CDR1 MDHEN, CDR2 SYDVKM. The CDR3 runs to 17 residues. V shed 3 bases, J shed 2 bases, and the junction held 6 bases outside the gene matches. CDR3 amino acids: CASSFSGTSGSPYEQYF. The CDR3 bases are TGTGCCAGCAGTTTTTCCGGGACTAGCGGGAGCCCCTACGAGCAGTACTTC.

V gene TRBV27 combines with J gene TRBJ2-7, with 12 bases lining up with TRBD2. The V gene end was trimmed by 3 bases and the J gene end by 0 bases; junction bases not matched to a gene: 6. The CDR3 runs to 17 residues. Germline assignment: CDR1 MNHEY and CDR2 SMNVEV (reference sequence). The CDR3 DNA sequence: TGTGCCAGCAGTTTGACTAGCGGGAGCTTTAGCTCCTACGAGCAGTACTTC. Amino acids: CASSLTSGSFSSYEQYF.

This chain joins TRBV7-4 and TRBJ2-1; tentative D call: TRBD2 (5 bases). V lost 6 bases, J lost 7 bases, and 13 bases lay in between. This CDR3 contains 13 residues. CDR1 is SGHVT and CDR2 is SQSDAQ in the germline V gene. Here the CDR3 DNA reads TGTGCCAGCAGGGGAGCCTGGGAGAATGAGCAGTTCTTC. Its protein is CASRGAWENEQFF.

The sample holds a few counts of this clone. The CDR3, as DNA: TGTGCCAGCTCACCACTCGCTACTAGCGGGAGGGCCAGAGGCGGGAGTTTCAGCGAGCAGTACTTC. This gives the protein CASSPLATSGRARGGSFSEQYF. The chain is built from TRBV18 and TRBJ2-7; 13 nucleotides align to TRBD2. This CDR3 has 22 residues. V dropped 1 base and J dropped 6; count of bases not matched to a gene: 24. The germline CDR1 and CDR2 sequences are KGHSH and LQKENI.

This clone appeared a single time. The gene calls are TRBV6-1 and TRBJ2-3; TRBD2 matches at 8 bases. Germline V gives CDR1 MNHNS, CDR2 SASEGT. Unmatched junction bases numbered 8, after V lost 3 bases and J lost 3 bases. This CDR3 is 16 amino acids long. The CDR3 here is CASSEKREPETDTQYF. Written as DNA, the CDR3 is TGTGCCAGCAGTGAGAAGCGGGAGCCGGAAACAGATACGCAGTATTTT.